This passage covers 7 T cell receptor beta chains from one sample sequenced in a study of cytomegalovirus exposure and HLA in healthy donors. The study ran its PCR with 60 Vbeta and 13 Jbeta primers. This table comes from immunoSEQ multiplex PCR, and its TCRdb copy is limited to in-frame clones, with some not included. The sample consists of under 70,000 clones, about 73% of them appearing once. The sequenced sample consisted of PBMCs. These receptors were collected from an older woman in good health and CMV-seropositive.

The chain recombines TRBV4-3 with TRBJ1-1; no firm D call. The CDR3 is 14 amino acids. The germline V gene encodes CDR1 LGHNA and CDR2 YSLEER. Trimming removed 1 base at V and 0 bases at J, with 6 bases between. CDR3 nucleotide sequence: TGCGCCAGCAGCCAAGGACTCCTGAACACTGAAGCTTTCTTT. The encoded protein is CASSQGLLNTEAFF.

V is TRBV25-1 and J is TRBJ2-3; 7 bases map to TRBD2. This CDR3 has 15 amino acids. The V and J ends lost 0 bases and 5 bases, in that order; junction bases with no gene match: 5. Germline V gene sequence: CDR1 MGHDK, CDR2 SYGVNS. CDR3 region: CASSEYPGEGDTQYF. The DNA of the CDR3 is TGTGCCAGCAGTGAATATCCGGGGGAGGGAGATACGCAGTATTTT.

The chain joins TRBV19 to TRBJ2-6; no reliable D call. CDR3 length equals 16 residues. CDR1 and CDR2 from the germline V gene are LNHDA and SQIVND (reference sequence). With 3 bases removed from V and 1 base from J, the gap between germline ends came to 10 bases. Here the CDR3 reads CASSILRGSGANVLTF. DNA for the CDR3: TGTGCCAGTAGTATTCTAAGAGGTTCTGGGGCCAACGTCCTGACTTTC.

V and J are TRBV4-3 and TRBJ1-2, with 9 nucleotides matching TRBD1. The CDR3 consists of 15 residues. Germline CDR1 LGHNA, CDR2 YSLEER. V was pared by 0 bases and J by 7 bases, with 6 bases of the junction left unmatched. The CDR3 DNA is TGCGCCAGCAGCCAAGAAGGGACAGGGAGAGGTGGCTACACCTTC. This codes for CASSQEGTGRGGYTF.

The chain couples TRBV11-2 to TRBJ1-2; 7 bases map to TRBD1. Unmatched junction bases numbered 18, after V lost 4 bases and J lost 7 bases. CDR1 and CDR2 (germline): SGHAT, FQNNGV. The CDR3 is 17 residues long. The CDR3 sequence is CASSSQSGTVFVGGYTF. DNA for the CDR3: TGTGCCAGCAGCTCTCAATCCGGGACAGTGTTTGTAGGTGGCTACACCTTC.

This clone was seen more than once but under ten times. The chain carries TRBV19 and TRBJ2-7; 9 bases are shared with TRBD1. V gave up 5 bases and J gave up 2 bases; unmatched junction bases: 10. Germline V gene data show CDR1 as LNHDA and CDR2 as SQIVND (reference sequence). The CDR3 is 16 amino acids. The CDR3, as DNA: TGTGCCAGTAGTCCTCGTGGGACAGGGACACCCTACGAGCAGTACTTC. Translated: CASSPRGTGTPYEQYF.

The chain couples TRBV7-2 to TRBJ2-1; TRBD2 matches at 7 bases. Per the germline V gene, CDR1 is SGHTA and CDR2 is FQGNSA. Trimming removed 8 bases from V and 1 base from J; junction bases left unmatched: 5. This CDR3 has 14 residues. The CDR3 sequence: CASRGGGSYNEQFF. CDR3 bases: TGTGCCAGCCGAGGCGGGGGATCCTACAATGAGCAGTTCTTC.